A selection of T cell receptor beta chains follows, all from one sample in a study of T cell responses to AZD1222 COVID-19 vaccine. Generated by immunoSEQ multiplex PCR, the TCRdb table keeps only in-frame clones and is missing some. The table has some 130,000 clones, 91% seen once; the top ten hold approximately 3%. The sequenced sample was peripheral blood, obtained on day 0 of AZD1222 vaccination. The receptors originated from an adult in good health. CDR3s include the opening cysteine and the closing phenylalanine or tryptophan. A D gene is named only where the DNA matches it firmly. Expanded clones get a size class; other rows say once, few or many, or leave the size out.

D	length	J	V	size	DNA	CDR3
NA	16	TRBJ1-4	TRBV7-8	NA	TGTGCCAGCAGCTTAGTGGGGGGGACAACTAATGAAAAACTGTTTTTT	CASSLVGGTTNEKLFF
TRBD1	15	TRBJ1-1	TRBV6-5	NA	TGTGCCAGCAGCCCCCTGACAGGGGGATTCCCTGAAGCTTTCTTT	CASSPLTGGFPEAFF
NA	16	TRBJ2-1	TRBV9	NA	TGTGCCAGCAGCCCAGGGGCCGCGGGAGCTACGAATGAGCAGTTCTTC	CASSPGAAGATNEQFF
NA	15	TRBJ2-5	TRBV5-1	NA	TGCGCCAGCAGCGGCTCCAATGAGGGTGGAGAGACCCAGTACTTC	CASSGSNEGGETQYF
TRBD1	14	TRBJ1-5	TRBV7-9	many	TGTGCCAGCAGCTTAGAGGGGGCAGGTCAGCCCCAGCATTTT	CASSLEGAGQPQHF
NA	12	TRBJ1-2	TRBV2	NA	TGTGCCAGCCCCGGTGGGGTCTTCGGCTACACCTTC	CASPGGVFGYTF
NA	15	TRBJ1-2	TRBV2	NA	TGTGCCAGCAGTTCATGGACAGTCGACAACTATGGCTACACCTTC	CASSSWTVDNYGYTF
TRBD2	18	TRBJ2-3	TRBV7-3	NA	TGTGCCAGCAGCCTCGGACTAGCGGAAGTATGGGACACAGATACGCAGTATTTT	CASSLGLAEVWDTDTQYF
NA	11	TRBJ1-1	TRBV30	NA	TGTGCCTGGAGCTACGACAATGGGGCTTTCTTT	CAWSYDNGAFF
TRBD2	19	TRBJ2-7	TRBV4-2	NA	TGTGCCAGCAGCCAGGGGGGACTAGCGGGAGGTACCCCATACTACGAGCAGTACTTC	CASSQGGLAGGTPYYEQYF
NA	12	TRBJ2-7	TRBV12-3/TRBV12-4	NA	TGTGCCAGCAGTCCGGGGATGTACGAGCAGTACTTC	CASSPGMYEQYF
NA	11	TRBJ1-1	TRBV6-5	NA	TGTGCCCGCGCAGAGAACACTGAAGCTTTCTTT	CARAENTEAFF
NA	13	TRBJ1-3	TRBV19	NA	TGTGCCAGCTTTCCAGGGGTTGGAAACACCATATATTTT	CASFPGVGNTIYF
NA	14	TRBJ1-1	TRBV5-1	once	TGCGCCAGCAGCTTCAACAGGGAGAACACTGAAGCTTTCTTT	CASSFNRENTEAFF
NA	14	TRBJ1-2	TRBV2	NA	TGTGCCAGCAGTGAAAGGGGCCCTAACTATGGCTACACCTTC	CASSERGPNYGYTF
NA	13	TRBJ1-2	TRBV19	NA	TGTGCCAGTAGTGTGGACAGAAAGGATGGCTACACCTTC	CASSVDRKDGYTF
TRBD2	13	TRBJ2-7	TRBV2	NA	TGTGCCAGCTCGACTAGCGTCCCCTACGAGCAGTACTTC	CASSTSVPYEQYF
TRBD1	16	TRBJ2-3	TRBV7-8	NA	TGTGCCAGCAGCTTATACAGGGGGTCTAGCACAGATACGCAGTATTTT	CASSLYRGSSTDTQYF
NA	15	TRBJ1-4	TRBV27	NA	TGTGCCAGCAGTTCCCTCGGTGCAACTAATGAAAAACTGTTTTTT	CASSSLGATNEKLFF
TRBD2	15	TRBJ2-2	TRBV10-2	NA	TGCGCCACCGACTGGGGAGCGGGGGTCACCGGGGAGCTGTTTTTT	CATDWGAGVTGELFF
TRBD1	16	TRBJ1-5	TRBV4-2	NA	TGTGCCAGCAGCCAAGAAGCGGGACAGCGATATCAGCCCCAGCATTTT	CASSQEAGQRYQPQHF
TRBD1	15	TRBJ2-7	TRBV11-2	NA	TGTGCCAGCAGCCCAACCGGGACAGGGGGATACGAGCAGTACTTC	CASSPTGTGGYEQYF
NA	8	TRBJ1-2	TRBV6-4	NA	TGTACCTATCGTGGCTACACCTTC	CTYRGYTF
NA	12	TRBJ1-2	TRBV2	NA	TGTGCCAGCCGGACTTTAGACGGTGGCTACACCTTC	CASRTLDGGYTF
NA	14	TRBJ2-4	TRBV2	NA	TGTGCCAGCAGTGATGGGGTAGCCAAAAACATTCAGTACTTC	CASSDGVAKNIQYF
TRBD2	16	TRBJ2-3	TRBV27	NA	TGTGCCAGTAGGACTAGCGGGAGGGCCGGGGGAGATACGCAGTATTTT	CASRTSGRAGGDTQYF
TRBD1	15	TRBJ1-5	TRBV29-1	NA	TGCAGCGTTGGTGACAGGGGAGGGGGCAATCAGCCCCAGCATTTT	CSVGDRGGGNQPQHF
NA	14	TRBJ2-5	TRBV5-1	NA	TGCGCCAGCAGCTTACAGGGTCGGGAGGAGACCCAGTACTTC	CASSLQGREETQYF
NA	16	TRBJ1-3	TRBV5-6	NA	TGTGCCAGCAGCTTCAGTTCAGCAGGACTTTTTGCCACCATATATTTT	CASSFSSAGLFATIYF
TRBD2	18	TRBJ2-7	TRBV9	NA	TGTGCCAGCAGCCCGGGGACTAGCGGGAGGGCCGACTCCTACGAGCAGTACTTC	CASSPGTSGRADSYEQYF
NA	15	TRBJ2-5	TRBV4-1	NA	TGCGCCAGCAGCCAAGACAGGGGCGCCGGGGAGACCCAGTACTTC	CASSQDRGAGETQYF
NA	15	TRBJ2-3	TRBV10-1	NA	TGCGCCAGCAGTCCCGATGACAGAAACACAGATACGCAGTATTTT	CASSPDDRNTDTQYF
NA	15	TRBJ1-5	TRBV12-5	NA	TGTGCTAGTGGTTTGGTGGGGACGGAGATTAGGCCCCAGCATTTT	CASGLVGTEIRPQHF
NA	13	TRBJ2-7	TRBV5-6	NA	TGTGCCAGCAGCTTAGGACGGACGTACGAGCAGTACTTC	CASSLGRTYEQYF
TRBD1	15	TRBJ1-4	TRBV5-1	NA	TGCGCCAGCAGCGAAACCCGGGACAGTAATGAAAAACTGTTTTTT	CASSETRDSNEKLFF
TRBD1	15	TRBJ1-5	TRBV6-5	NA	TGTGCCAGCAGTTATAGACAGGGCCTCAATCAGCCCCAGCATTTT	CASSYRQGLNQPQHF
NA	14	TRBJ1-2	TRBV2	NA	TGTGCCAGCAGTGAGCCGGGGGCGGTCTATGGCTACACCTTC	CASSEPGAVYGYTF
NA	13	TRBJ2-3	TRBV27	NA	TGTGCCAGCAGTGCAAGAGGCACAGATACGCAGTATTTT	CASSARGTDTQYF
NA	12	TRBJ1-5	TRBV5-6	NA	TGTGCCAGCAGCGTGACCGGTCAGCCCCAGCATTTT	CASSVTGQPQHF
TRBD1	15	TRBJ1-2	TRBV6-5	NA	TGTGCCAGCAACCTTCTACTGACAGGGTATCGCGGCTACACCTTC	CASNLLLTGYRGYTF
TRBD1	16	TRBJ1-3	TRBV6-5	NA	TGTGCCAGCAGTTACTCGAGGCAGGGGGCTGGAAACACCATATATTTT	CASSYSRQGAGNTIYF
TRBD2	15	TRBJ2-2	TRBV5-1	NA	TGCGCCAGCAGCGCGGGAGTAGTCAACACCGGGGAGCTGTTTTTT	CASSAGVVNTGELFF
TRBD1	15	TRBJ2-3	TRBV5-4	NA	TGTGCCAGCAGCCCGAGGGACAGATTCGCAGATACGCAGTATTTT	CASSPRDRFADTQYF
TRBD1	17	TRBJ1-2	TRBV2	once	TGTGCCAGCAGTGAAGTCCCAGGGGGATTAGCTATTGCTGGCTACACCTTC	CASSEVPGGLAIAGYTF
NA	18	TRBJ2-3	TRBV6-1	NA	TGTGCCAGCAGTGACGGTCTGGCCCTTTTCGGGGGAACAGATACGCAGTATTTT	CASSDGLALFGGTDTQYF
NA	16	TRBJ2-2	TRBV7-6	NA	TGTGCCAGCAGCCCGAGACGGGTTGGTGGGACCGGGGAGCTGTTTTTT	CASSPRRVGGTGELFF
NA	16	TRBJ1-1	TRBV4-2	NA	TGTGCCAGCAGCCGTGACCAGGGGCCGACCGGGACTGAAGCTTTCTTT	CASSRDQGPTGTEAFF
TRBD1	14	TRBJ2-5	TRBV27	NA	TGTGCCAGCAGCCTCCAGGGGGCAGGGGAGACCCAGTACTTC	CASSLQGAGETQYF
NA	12	TRBJ2-2	TRBV6-4	NA	TGTGCCAGCAGTGACAAGGGCGGGGAGCTGTTTTTT	CASSDKGGELFF
NA	16	TRBJ1-6	TRBV5-4	NA	TGTGCCAGCAGCTTGGGAGCTCCAGGCTATAATTCACCCCTCCACTTT	CASSLGAPGYNSPLHF
NA	15	TRBJ1-1	TRBV9	NA	TGTGCCAGCAGCGTATCCGGGACCTGGGGGACTGAAGCTTTCTTT	CASSVSGTWGTEAFF
TRBD1	12	TRBJ1-2	TRBV19	NA	TGTGGGGCCCGGGACAGGGATGGTGGCTACACCTTC	CGARDRDGGYTF
NA	14	TRBJ2-7	TRBV7-6	NA	TGTGCCAGCAGCTTAGTTCTTAGCGCGGGCGAGCAGTACTTC	CASSLVLSAGEQYF
TRBD2	14	TRBJ2-5	TRBV7-9	NA	TGTGCCAGCAGCTCGGGACTACACTGGGAGACCCAGTACTTC	CASSSGLHWETQYF
NA	12	TRBJ1-2	TRBV12-3/TRBV12-4	NA	TGTGCCAGCAGAAGCGGGGGGGATGGCTACACCTTC	CASRSGGDGYTF
NA	13	TRBJ2-2	TRBV4-1	NA	TGCGCCAGCAGCCAAGAGGGGGCATTGAGGATGTTTTTT	CASSQEGALRMFF
NA	15	TRBJ1-2	TRBV9	NA	TGTGCCAGCAGCGAGGGTGGGGCGATTTTCTATGGCTACACCTTC	CASSEGGAIFYGYTF
NA	15	TRBJ1-3	TRBV9	NA	TGTGCCAGCAGCGTCCAAGGACACACTGGAAACACCATATATTTT	CASSVQGHTGNTIYF
TRBD1	12	TRBJ1-1	TRBV9	NA	TGTGCCAGCAGCACAGGACAGGCTGAAGCTTTCTTT	CASSTGQAEAFF